These 5 T cell receptor beta chains came from one sample sequenced in a study of T cell changes during pregnancy in multiple sclerosis. Using immunoSEQ multiplex PCR, the repertoire was profiled, and TCRdb retains in-frame clones only, with some absent. The sample lists tens of thousands of clones; roughly 93% were seen once. This specimen was CD8+ T cells from peripheral blood mononuclear cells, taken in the second trimester of pregnancy. Receptors were obtained from a female donor with multiple sclerosis, enrolled in a pregnancy study.

This rearrangement joins TRBV4-3 to TRBJ1-1; D possibly corresponds to TRBD1 (6 bases). Germline assignment: CDR1 LGHNA and CDR2 YSLEER. The CDR3 is 17 amino acids. Trimming left V 2 bases short and J 7 bases short, with 23 bases between. The CDR3 region has the DNA TGCGCCAGCAGCCAACAGGGACAAGGTGAACCTTCGGATGAAGCTTTCTTT. Protein: CASSQQGQGEPSDEAFF.

CDR3 region: CASSQAQGAEQYF. CDR3 DNA sequence: TGTGCCAGCAGCCAAGCCCAGGGGGCCGAGCAGTACTTC. The chain is built from TRBV4-2 and TRBJ2-7; 8 bases map to TRBD1. Germline V CDR1 and CDR2: LGHNA, YNFKEQ. This CDR3 comprises 13 residues. Germline trimming cut 1 base from V and 6 bases from J; bases unmatched to any gene: 2.

The genes are TRBV29-1 and TRBJ2-7; TRBD2 aligns across 11 bases. J was trimmed by 4 bases and V by 0 bases; bases with no gene match: 5. This CDR3 has 15 residues. In germline, CDR1 is SQVTM, CDR2 ANQGSEA. In nucleotides, the CDR3 is TGCAGCGTTGAAGACTATGGGACTAGCGGTTACGAGCAGTACTTC. Amino acids: CSVEDYGTSGYEQYF.

J is TRBJ2-7 and V is TRBV7-9; TRBD1 might be the D (5 bases). CDR3 size: 13 residues. Between the trimmed V and J ends, which lost 4 bases and 0 bases, there was a span of 7 bases. In germline, CDR1 is SEHNR, CDR2 FQNEAQ (reference sequence). CDR3 region: CASSSGSSYEQYF. CDR3 DNA: TGTGCCAGCAGCTCAGGGTCCTCCTACGAGCAGTACTTC.

The chain combines TRBV19 with TRBJ1-1, with 7 bases identical to TRBD1. V dropped 7 bases and J dropped 3; count of bases not matched to a gene: 17. The CDR3 length is 17 residues. The germline gives CDR1 LNHDA, CDR2 SQIVND (reference sequence). The CDR3 DNA follows: TGTGCCAGTACCGACCCCCCACGACAGGGTAAGGACACTGAAGCTTTCTTT. This codes for CASTDPPRQGKDTEAFF.